This TCR beta chain came from a study of blood T cell repertoires in COVID-19. For the study at large: Donors in the United States, Italy and Spain gave samples during acute or convalescent COVID-19. T cells, B-cell-depleted T cells, or PBMCs supplied cDNA or gDNA.

Symptom resolution, clearance, or two negative PCRs marked the recovered donors of Cohort 3. Methods used by the authors: Researchers report that nucleated cell counts were estimated from reference gene primer amplification. Profiling relied on immunoSEQ multiplex PCR, and the TCRdb table lists in-frame clones only, not all of them. The V and J calls and the clone size are those of that table, but D and trimming were determined from the DNA. In the table there are about 180,000 clones, over 75% of which are singletons. Germline-derived CDR1 and CDR2 are LNHDA and SQIVND (reference sequence). The CDR3 has 14 residues. Trimming cost V 2 bases and J 1 base; bases outside gene matches: 0.

Sequences were obtained from PBMCs or T cells enriched from blood (not recorded which). The chain uses TRBV19 and TRBJ1-1; 8 positions agree with TRBD1. The sequence came from a woman aged 18-35 years who had recovered from COVID-19. Written as DNA, the CDR3 is TGTGCCAGTAGTATAACAGGGGGGAACACTGAAGCTTTCTTT. It specifies CASSITGGNTEAFF. The full variable domain, in which reference TRBV19 and TRBJ1-1 provide the parts outside the CDR3, is DGGITQSPKYLFRKEGQNVTLSCEQNLNHDAMYWYRQDPGQGLRLIYYSQIVNDFQKGDIAEGYSVSREKKESFPLTVTSAQKNPTAFYLCASSITGGNTEAFFGQGTRLTVV.